A selection of T cell receptor beta chains follows, all from one sample in a study of blood T cell repertoires in COVID-19. Here immunoSEQ multiplex PCR was the method, and the copy in TCRdb shows in-frame clones only, minus some. The sample lists 150,000 to 200,000 clones; 80% to 90% were seen once. The sequencing sample was made of peripheral blood. Source of these receptors: a man between 18 and 29 years old with active or convalescent COVID-19. Each CDR3 is given with its conserved first and last residue. Fields, in order: J gene, clone size, V gene, D gene, CDR3 protein, CDR3 DNA. The D gene is left open where the match is weak. Some rows mark clone size as missing; the rest say once, few, many or name a class of expanded clone.

j_call: TRBJ2-5; clone_size: .; v_call: TRBV6-5; d_call: TRBD1; cdr3_aa: CASSWDRQETQYF; cdr3_nt: TGTGCCAGCAGTTGGGACAGGCAAGAGACCCAGTACTTC
j_call: TRBJ2-1; clone_size: .; v_call: TRBV6-1; d_call: .; cdr3_aa: CASSEFPEVEDNEQFF; cdr3_nt: TGTGCCAGCAGTGAATTTCCCGAGGTGGAGGACAATGAGCAGTTCTTC
j_call: TRBJ1-4; clone_size: .; v_call: TRBV5-1; d_call: .; cdr3_aa: CASSLNLRNEKLFF; cdr3_nt: TGCGCCAGCAGCTTGAATCTCAGAAATGAAAAACTGTTTTTT
j_call: TRBJ2-1; clone_size: .; v_call: TRBV29-1; d_call: .; cdr3_aa: CSVGTTPGMYNEQFF; cdr3_nt: TGCAGCGTTGGGACTACCCCGGGAATGTACAATGAGCAGTTCTTC
j_call: TRBJ2-4; clone_size: .; v_call: TRBV3-1/TRBV3-2; d_call: .; cdr3_aa: CASSQGSQGGKNIQYF; cdr3_nt: TGTGCCAGCAGCCAAGGTTCTCAGGGCGGCAAAAACATTCAGTACTTC
j_call: TRBJ1-5; clone_size: .; v_call: TRBV28; d_call: .; cdr3_aa: CASFPRGNQPQHF; cdr3_nt: TGTGCCAGCTTCCCCCGTGGCAATCAGCCCCAGCATTTT
j_call: TRBJ1-1; clone_size: .; v_call: TRBV6-5; d_call: TRBD1; cdr3_aa: CASSYWPGTGITEAFF; cdr3_nt: TGTGCCAGCAGTTACTGGCCCGGGACAGGGATCACTGAAGCTTTCTTT
j_call: TRBJ1-3; clone_size: .; v_call: TRBV6-2/TRBV6-3; d_call: TRBD1; cdr3_aa: CASSRQGVSGNTIYF; cdr3_nt: TGTGCCAGCAGTCGACAGGGGGTTTCTGGAAACACCATATATTTT
j_call: TRBJ1-5; clone_size: .; v_call: TRBV5-5; d_call: .; cdr3_aa: CASTTGDGFQPQHF; cdr3_nt: TGTGCCAGCACAACGGGGGACGGGTTTCAGCCCCAGCATTTT
j_call: TRBJ1-1; clone_size: .; v_call: TRBV29-1; d_call: .; cdr3_aa: CSVAKMNTEAFF; cdr3_nt: TGCAGCGTAGCTAAAATGAACACTGAAGCTTTCTTT
j_call: TRBJ2-1; clone_size: .; v_call: TRBV19; d_call: .; cdr3_aa: CASSIQRVSTYDEQFF; cdr3_nt: TGTGCCAGTAGTATTCAGAGGGTGTCAACCTACGATGAGCAGTTCTTC
j_call: TRBJ2-2; clone_size: .; v_call: TRBV28; d_call: TRBD2; cdr3_aa: CASSLAGERHTGELFF; cdr3_nt: TGTGCCAGCAGTTTAGCGGGGGAGAGACACACCGGGGAGCTGTTTTTT
j_call: TRBJ2-5; clone_size: .; v_call: TRBV9; d_call: .; cdr3_aa: CASSVNTLQETQYF; cdr3_nt: TGTGCCAGCAGCGTGAACACCCTCCAAGAGACCCAGTACTTC
j_call: TRBJ2-1; clone_size: .; v_call: TRBV19; d_call: TRBD2; cdr3_aa: CASSRTSGVYNEQFF; cdr3_nt: TGTGCCAGTAGTAGGACTAGCGGAGTATACAATGAGCAGTTCTTC
j_call: TRBJ1-6; clone_size: .; v_call: TRBV18; d_call: TRBD1; cdr3_aa: CASSSTGGNSPLHF; cdr3_nt: TGTGCCAGCTCCTCGACAGGGGGAAATTCACCCCTCCACTTT
j_call: TRBJ2-7; clone_size: .; v_call: TRBV9; d_call: .; cdr3_aa: CASSVSQAGYEQYF; cdr3_nt: TGTGCCAGCAGCGTAAGCCAAGCGGGCTACGAGCAGTACTTC
j_call: TRBJ2-7; clone_size: .; v_call: TRBV7-9; d_call: TRBD2; cdr3_aa: CASSPGLVEYF; cdr3_nt: TGTGCCAGCAGCCCGGGACTAGTTGAGTACTTC
j_call: TRBJ1-1; clone_size: few; v_call: TRBV6-4; d_call: .; cdr3_aa: CASMGRMATEAFF; cdr3_nt: TGTGCCAGCATGGGCAGGATGGCCACTGAAGCTTTCTTT
j_call: TRBJ2-7; clone_size: .; v_call: TRBV6-5; d_call: .; cdr3_aa: CASSYSIGGKGYEQYF; cdr3_nt: TGTGCCAGCAGTTACTCGATAGGCGGGAAGGGGTACGAGCAGTACTTC
j_call: TRBJ2-5; clone_size: .; v_call: TRBV18; d_call: .; cdr3_aa: CASSPPGNEGETQYF; cdr3_nt: TGTGCCAGCTCACCACCCGGCAACGAGGGAGAGACCCAGTACTTC
j_call: TRBJ1-1; clone_size: .; v_call: TRBV5-5; d_call: TRBD1; cdr3_aa: CASSRTGTENTEAFF; cdr3_nt: TGTGCCAGCAGCCGAACCGGGACAGAGAACACTGAAGCTTTCTTT
j_call: TRBJ2-1; clone_size: .; v_call: TRBV11-2; d_call: TRBD1; cdr3_aa: CASSLVTGGLPYNEQFF; cdr3_nt: TGTGCCAGCAGCTTAGTGACAGGGGGCCTTCCCTACAATGAGCAGTTCTTC
j_call: TRBJ2-3; clone_size: .; v_call: TRBV13; d_call: TRBD1; cdr3_aa: CASSKKGQNTDTQYF; cdr3_nt: TGTGCCAGCAGCAAAAAGGGACAGAACACAGATACGCAGTATTTT
j_call: TRBJ1-6; clone_size: .; v_call: TRBV14; d_call: TRBD1; cdr3_aa: CASSQDRTGLSPLHF; cdr3_nt: TGTGCCAGCAGCCAAGATCGGACAGGGTTGTCACCCCTCCACTTT
j_call: TRBJ2-1; clone_size: once; v_call: TRBV24-1; d_call: .; cdr3_aa: CATSRGVDEQFF; cdr3_nt: TGTGCCACCAGCAGGGGCGTTGATGAGCAGTTCTTC
j_call: TRBJ2-2; clone_size: once; v_call: TRBV28; d_call: .; cdr3_aa: CASSGGQNTGELFF; cdr3_nt: TGTGCCAGCAGTGGGGGACAGAACACCGGGGAGCTGTTTTTT
j_call: TRBJ2-7; clone_size: .; v_call: TRBV5-1; d_call: .; cdr3_aa: CASSLSPYEQYF; cdr3_nt: TGCGCCAGCAGCTTGAGCCCCTACGAGCAGTACTTC
j_call: TRBJ1-1; clone_size: once; v_call: TRBV10-3; d_call: TRBD1; cdr3_aa: CAISAQAGGTGNTEAFF; cdr3_nt: TGTGCCATCAGTGCCCAGGCAGGGGGGACAGGAAACACTGAAGCTTTCTTT
j_call: TRBJ1-5; clone_size: .; v_call: TRBV2; d_call: TRBD1; cdr3_aa: CASSVSPRQGYVSNQPQHF; cdr3_nt: TGTGCCAGCAGTGTGAGTCCGAGACAGGGGTACGTTAGCAATCAGCCCCAGCATTTT
j_call: TRBJ1-6; clone_size: .; v_call: TRBV27; d_call: TRBD1; cdr3_aa: CASSFVSGTGHGSPLHF; cdr3_nt: TGTGCCAGCAGTTTCGTCTCCGGGACAGGGCATGGCTCACCCCTCCACTTT
j_call: TRBJ1-6; clone_size: once; v_call: TRBV5-4; d_call: .; cdr3_aa: CASSLILGNSPLHF; cdr3_nt: TGTGCCAGCAGCTTGATTCTCGGGAATTCACCCCTCCACTTT